This record concerns one T cell receptor beta chain sequence. These data belong to a study of T cells in Graves' hyperthyroidism and ophthalmopathy. Amplification of TCR beta CDR3 regions used RNA as the template. HTBI primers were used for first-round RT-PCR of the TCR CDR3. A single record per CDR3 protein comes from TCRdb applying MiXCR to the multiplex PCR reads. The table lists some 500,000 distinct CDR3 sequences, approximately 25% of them singletons. The CDR3 has 15 residues. The V gene lost 1 base and the J gene lost 5 bases, with 15 bases spanning the gap. Germline CDR1 SGHRS, CDR2 YFSETQ. This chain joins TRBV5-1 and TRBJ2-5; D tentatively reads TRBD1 or TRBD2 (6 bases each). The clonotype comes from a woman aged 30 to 39 with Graves' ophthalmopathy. Sequencing was done on a sample of blood. The CDR3: CASSLLGGLRETQYF. The CDR3 region has the DNA TGCGCCAGCAGCTTGTTGGGGGGCCTCCGGGAGACCCAGTACTTC.